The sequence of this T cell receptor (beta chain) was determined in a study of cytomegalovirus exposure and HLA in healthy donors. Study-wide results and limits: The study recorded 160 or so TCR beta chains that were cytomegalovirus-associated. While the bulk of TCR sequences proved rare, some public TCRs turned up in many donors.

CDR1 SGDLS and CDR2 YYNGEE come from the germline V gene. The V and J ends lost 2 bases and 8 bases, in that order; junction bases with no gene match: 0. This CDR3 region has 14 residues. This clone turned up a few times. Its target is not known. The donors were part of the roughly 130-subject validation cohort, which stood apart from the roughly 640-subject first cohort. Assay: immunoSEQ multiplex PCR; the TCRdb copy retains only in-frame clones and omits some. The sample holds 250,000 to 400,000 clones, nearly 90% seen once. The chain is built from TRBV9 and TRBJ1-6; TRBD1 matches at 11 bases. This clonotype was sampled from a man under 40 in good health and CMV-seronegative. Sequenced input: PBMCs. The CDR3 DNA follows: TGTGCCAGCAGCGTGGGACAGGGGGATTCACCCCTCCACTTT. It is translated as CASSVGQGDSPLHF.